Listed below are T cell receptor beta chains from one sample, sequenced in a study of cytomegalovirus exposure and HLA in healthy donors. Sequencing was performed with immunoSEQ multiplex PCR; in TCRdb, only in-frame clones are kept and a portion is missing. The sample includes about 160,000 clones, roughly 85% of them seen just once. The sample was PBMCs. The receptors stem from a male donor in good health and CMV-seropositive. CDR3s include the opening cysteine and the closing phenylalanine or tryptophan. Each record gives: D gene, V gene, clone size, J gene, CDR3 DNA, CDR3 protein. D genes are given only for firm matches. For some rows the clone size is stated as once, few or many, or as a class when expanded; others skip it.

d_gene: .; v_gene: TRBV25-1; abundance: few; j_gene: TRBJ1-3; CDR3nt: TGTGCCAGCAGTCCAGATCCTGGAAACACCATATATTTT; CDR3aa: CASSPDPGNTIYF
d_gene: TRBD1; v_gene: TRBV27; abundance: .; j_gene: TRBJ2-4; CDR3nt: TGTGCCAGCAGTCTACAGGGGGTCGTTTCCAAAAACAGTCAGTACTTC; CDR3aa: CASSLQGVVSKNSQYF
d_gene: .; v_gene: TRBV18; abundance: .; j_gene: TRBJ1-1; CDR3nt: TGTGCCAGCTCACCTCTAGACAGGTTTGAAGCTTTCTTT; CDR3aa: CASSPLDRFEAFF
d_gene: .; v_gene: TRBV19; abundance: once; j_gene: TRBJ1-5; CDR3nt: TGTGCCAGTAGTATGGGTAGTGGCGGATCCTATAGTCAGCCCCAGCATTTT; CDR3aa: CASSMGSGGSYSQPQHF
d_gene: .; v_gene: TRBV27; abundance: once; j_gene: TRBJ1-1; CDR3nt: TGTGCCAGCAGACGGGACAACGACAGGAACACTGAAGCTTTCTTT; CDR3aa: CASRRDNDRNTEAFF
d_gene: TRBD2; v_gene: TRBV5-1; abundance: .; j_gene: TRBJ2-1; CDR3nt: TGCGCCAGCAGCTTGGAAACTAGCGGGAGAGTCGGCTCCAATGAGCAGTTCTTC; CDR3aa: CASSLETSGRVGSNEQFF
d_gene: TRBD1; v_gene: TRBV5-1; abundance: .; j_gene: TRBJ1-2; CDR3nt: TGCGCCAGCAGCTCCGGGACAGTCGGGGGTAACTATGGCTACACCTTC; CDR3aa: CASSSGTVGGNYGYTF
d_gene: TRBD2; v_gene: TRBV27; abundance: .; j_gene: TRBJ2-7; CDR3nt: TGTGCCAGCAGTTTATCGGGCCTAGCGGCGGGCTACGAGCAGTACTTC; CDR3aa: CASSLSGLAAGYEQYF
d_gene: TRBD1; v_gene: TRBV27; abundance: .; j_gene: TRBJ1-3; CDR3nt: TGTGCCAGCAGTTTATACAGGGGGTCTAACACCATATATTTT; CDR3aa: CASSLYRGSNTIYF
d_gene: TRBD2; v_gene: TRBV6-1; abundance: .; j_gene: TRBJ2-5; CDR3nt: TGTGCCAGCAGTGAATACTTAGCGGGAGGATCTGGAGAGACCCAGTACTTC; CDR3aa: CASSEYLAGGSGETQYF
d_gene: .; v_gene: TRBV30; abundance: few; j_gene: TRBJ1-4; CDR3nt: TGTGCCTGGAGAACTGCAGGGGTGGCTAATGAAAAACTGTTTTTT; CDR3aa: CAWRTAGVANEKLFF
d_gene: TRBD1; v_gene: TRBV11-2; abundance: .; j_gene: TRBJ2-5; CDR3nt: TGTGCCAGCAGCTTGGCGGACAGGTCCCCAGGGGAGCAGTACTTC; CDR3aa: CASSLADRSPGEQYF
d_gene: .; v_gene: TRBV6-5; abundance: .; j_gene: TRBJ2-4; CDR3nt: TGTGCCAGCAGTCCCCCCGGACAGTTCAAAAACATTCAGTACTTC; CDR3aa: CASSPPGQFKNIQYF
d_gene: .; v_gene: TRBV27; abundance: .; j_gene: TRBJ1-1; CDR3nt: TGTGCCAGGACAGAGGCCACTGAAGCTTTCTTT; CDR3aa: CARTEATEAFF
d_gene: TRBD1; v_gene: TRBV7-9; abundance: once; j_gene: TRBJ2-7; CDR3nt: TGTGCCAGCAGACTGACAGGGGGCACGTCCTACGAGCAGTACTTC; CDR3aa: CASRLTGGTSYEQYF
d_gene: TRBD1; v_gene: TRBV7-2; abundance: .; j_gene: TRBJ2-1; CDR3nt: TGTGCCAGCAGCTTAGGGGCAGGGGGATACAATGAGCAGTTCTTC; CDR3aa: CASSLGAGGYNEQFF
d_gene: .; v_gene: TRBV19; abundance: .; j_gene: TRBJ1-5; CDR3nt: TGTGCCTGTAGGGGTTCGACAGGCCCTAATCAGCCCCAGCATTTT; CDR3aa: CACRGSTGPNQPQHF
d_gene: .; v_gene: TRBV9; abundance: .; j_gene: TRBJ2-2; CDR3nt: TGTGCCAGCAGCGACCTAGACCGTACCATCGGGGAGCTGTTTTTT; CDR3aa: CASSDLDRTIGELFF
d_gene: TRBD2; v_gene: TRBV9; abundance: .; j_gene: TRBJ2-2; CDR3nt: TGTGCCAGTCGACGACTAGCGGGAGAGAAGAACACCGGGGAGCTGTTTTTT; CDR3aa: CASRRLAGEKNTGELFF
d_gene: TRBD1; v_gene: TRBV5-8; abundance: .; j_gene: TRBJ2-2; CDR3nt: TGTGCCAGCGGGACAGGGGATATATTCGTTACCGGGGAGCTGTTTTTT; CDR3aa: CASGTGDIFVTGELFF
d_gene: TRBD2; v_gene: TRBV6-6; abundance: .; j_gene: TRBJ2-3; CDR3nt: TGTGCCAGCAGTAAGGGACTAGCGGGGTCGTGGGATACGCAGTATTTT; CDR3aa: CASSKGLAGSWDTQYF
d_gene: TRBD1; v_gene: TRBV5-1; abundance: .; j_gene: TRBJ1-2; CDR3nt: TGCGCCAGCAGCCAGACAGGGTCTCATGGCTACACCTTC; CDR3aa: CASSQTGSHGYTF
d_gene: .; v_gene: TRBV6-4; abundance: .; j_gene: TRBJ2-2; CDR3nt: TGTGCCAGCAGACAGGACAGCACAGCCACCGGGGAGCTGTTTTTT; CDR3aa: CASRQDSTATGELFF
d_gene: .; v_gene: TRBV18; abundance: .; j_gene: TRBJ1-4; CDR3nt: TGTGCCAGCTCGCAAGGGGGAGATGAAAAACTGTTTTTT; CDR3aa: CASSQGGDEKLFF
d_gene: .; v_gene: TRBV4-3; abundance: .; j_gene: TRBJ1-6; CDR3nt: TGCGCCAGCAGCCAAGATCGCCACTCGAGCTCCTATAATTCACCCCTCCACTTT; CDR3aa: CASSQDRHSSSYNSPLHF
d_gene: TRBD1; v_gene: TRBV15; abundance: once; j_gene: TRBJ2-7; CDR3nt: TGTGCCACCAGCAGAGCCGGGACAGGGACGAACGAGCAGTACTTC; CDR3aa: CATSRAGTGTNEQYF
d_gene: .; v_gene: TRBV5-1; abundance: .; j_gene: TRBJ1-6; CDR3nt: TGCGCCAGCAGCCGAAGTTCTGGGCATTCACCCCTCCACTTT; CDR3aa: CASSRSSGHSPLHF
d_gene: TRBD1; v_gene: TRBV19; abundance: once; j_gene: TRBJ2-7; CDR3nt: TGTGCCAGTAGTCCCGGGACAGGGGGCTACGAGCAGTACTTC; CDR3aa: CASSPGTGGYEQYF
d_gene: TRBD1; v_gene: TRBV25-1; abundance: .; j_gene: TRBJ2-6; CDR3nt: TGTGCCAGCTCCGCGGACAGGGAACCTGGGGCCAACGTCCTGACTTTC; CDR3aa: CASSADREPGANVLTF
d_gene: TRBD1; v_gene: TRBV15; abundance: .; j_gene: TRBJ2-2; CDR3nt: TGTGCCACCAGCAGAGTAGTCGGGACAGGCAACACCGGGGAGCTGTTTTTT; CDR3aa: CATSRVVGTGNTGELFF
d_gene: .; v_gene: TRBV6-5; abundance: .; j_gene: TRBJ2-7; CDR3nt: TGTGCCAGCACTAACGAGGGCAGGGGCTACGAGCAGTACTTC; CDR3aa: CASTNEGRGYEQYF
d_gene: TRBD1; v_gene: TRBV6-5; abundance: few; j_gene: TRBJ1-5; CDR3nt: TGTGCCAGCAGTTCTGGGACAGCACGGCCCCAGCATTTT; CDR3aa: CASSSGTARPQHF
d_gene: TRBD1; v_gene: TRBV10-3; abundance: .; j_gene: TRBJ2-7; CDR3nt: TGTGCCATCAGTGGTCGGGACAGCTCCTACGAGCAGTACTTC; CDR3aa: CAISGRDSSYEQYF
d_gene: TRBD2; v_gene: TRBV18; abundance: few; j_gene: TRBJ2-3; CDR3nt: TGTGCCAGCTCACCGGAGTTAAATCCCTTAGCGGGAGTAGTTACAGATACGCAGTATTTT; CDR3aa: CASSPELNPLAGVVTDTQYF
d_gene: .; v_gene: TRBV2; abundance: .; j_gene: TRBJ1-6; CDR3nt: TGTGCCAGCACTCCCGGAGGGGTTAATTCACCCCTCCACTTT; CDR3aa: CASTPGGVNSPLHF
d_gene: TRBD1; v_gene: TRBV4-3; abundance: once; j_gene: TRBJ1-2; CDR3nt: TGCGCCAGCAGCCGGACAGGCGATGGCTACACCTTC; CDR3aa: CASSRTGDGYTF
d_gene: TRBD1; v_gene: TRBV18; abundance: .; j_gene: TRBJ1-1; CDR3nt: TGTGCCAGCTCAACAATACAGGGGGCTGACACTGAAGCTTTCTTT; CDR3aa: CASSTIQGADTEAFF